These T cell receptor beta chains were read from a single sample in a study of post-analysis software for immune sequencing data. TCRdb reprocessed the PCR reads via MiXCR and lists one record per CDR3 protein. The sample lists about 430,000 distinct CDR3 sequences, 35% to 45% occurring once. Sequenced sample: blood. These receptors originate from a girl aged 2 to 9 with multiple sclerosis. CDR3s include the opening cysteine and the closing phenylalanine or tryptophan. Fields, in order: CDR3 protein, CDR3 DNA, J gene, clone size, V gene, D gene. The D gene is left open where the match is weak. Size tells how often a clone was seen (once, few, many) or the class of an expanded clone, and some rows leave it out.

CASSPTDRYNEQFF,TGTGCCAGCAGCCCGACCGACCGATACAATGAGCAGTTCTTC,TRBJ2-1,.,TRBV7-6,.
CASSLGGWDNRYNEQFF,TGCGCCAGCAGCTTGGGGGGCTGGGACAACCGCTACAATGAGCAGTTCTTC,TRBJ2-1,large,TRBV5-1,.
CASSPGGEKLFF,TGTGCCAGCAGTCCCGGGGGAGAAAAACTGTTTTTT,TRBJ1-4,few,TRBV12-3/TRBV12-4,.
CASSPRTSGRAETQYF,TGCGCCAGCAGCCCCCGGACTAGCGGGAGGGCAGAGACCCAGTACTTC,TRBJ2-5,.,TRBV4-3,TRBD2
CASSQGTTISYNEQFF,TGTGCCAGCAGCCAAGGGACAACTATCTCCTACAATGAGCAGTTCTTC,TRBJ2-1,.,TRBV4-2,.
CASSPLEGRNYGYTF,TGTGCCAGCTCACCTCTGGAGGGGCGTAACTATGGCTACACCTTC,TRBJ1-2,few,TRBV18,.
CSARAAGRHEQYF,TGCAGTGCTAGAGCGGCGGGGAGGCACGAGCAGTACTTC,TRBJ2-7,.,TRBV20-1,.
CASSEAGQGKTQYF,TGTGCCAGCAGTGAAGCGGGACAGGGGAAGACCCAGTACTTC,TRBJ2-5,.,TRBV2,TRBD1
CASSHRQGGSYNEQFF,TGTGCCAGCAGCCACCGACAGGGGGGCTCCTACAATGAGCAGTTCTTC,TRBJ2-1,.,TRBV3-1,TRBD1
CANSLAGRWANVLTF,TGTGCCAACAGCTTGGCGGGGAGGTGGGCCAACGTCCTGACTTTC,TRBJ2-6,.,TRBV5-4,.
CASSRGTRSFF,TGTGCCAGCAGTCGTGGGACTAGGTCGTTCTTC,TRBJ2-1,few,TRBV12-3/TRBV12-4,TRBD2
CATSDRDRTGGNEQFF,TGTGCCACCAGTGATCGGGACAGGACTGGGGGCAATGAGCAGTTCTTC,TRBJ2-1,.,TRBV24-1,TRBD1
CSGYRTDTQYF,TGCAGCGGATATCGGACAGATACGCAGTATTTT,TRBJ2-3,few,TRBV29-1,.
CASSSGIMNTEAFF,TGTGCCAGCAGCTCCGGTATCATGAACACTGAAGCTTTCTTT,TRBJ1-1,few,TRBV9,.
CSAPRTSGFGKNIQYF,TGCAGTGCTCCTCGGACTAGCGGGTTCGGCAAAAACATTCAGTACTTC,TRBJ2-4,.,TRBV20-1,TRBD2
CASSEERTDTQYF,TGTGCCAGCAGTGAAGAGCGCACAGATACGCAGTATTTT,TRBJ2-3,many,TRBV6-1,.
CASSPRGYPETQYF,TGTGCCAGCAGCCCTAGAGGGTATCCAGAGACCCAGTACTTC,TRBJ2-5,.,TRBV7-9,.
CASSLVAAMGRDEQYF,TGTGCCAGCAGCTTAGTCGCGGCCATGGGTCGTGACGAGCAGTACTTC,TRBJ2-7,.,TRBV7-9,.
CSAREGGSYNEQFF,TGCAGTGCTAGAGAGGGAGGGTCCTACAATGAGCAGTTCTTC,TRBJ2-1,few,TRBV20-1,TRBD2
CSVEELVRGIYGYTF,TGCAGCGTTGAAGAATTAGTTCGGGGGATTTATGGCTACACCTTC,TRBJ1-2,.,TRBV29-1,.
CSARGINEQYF,TGCAGTGCTAGGGGTATCAATGAGCAGTACTTC,TRBJ2-5,.,TRBV20-1,.
CASTEGLAGKNEQFF,TGTGCCAGCACCGAAGGACTAGCGGGAAAGAATGAGCAGTTCTTC,TRBJ2-1,few,TRBV6-6,TRBD2
CASSLDPELYEKLFF,TGTGCCAGCAGTCTCGACCCGGAACTATATGAAAAACTGTTTTTT,TRBJ1-4,.,TRBV2,.
CATSRGTGSFYGYTF,TGTGCCACCAGCAGAGGAACAGGATCCTTCTATGGCTACACCTTC,TRBJ1-2,few,TRBV15,.
CSVDSGTQYF,TGCAGCGTTGACAGTGGGACCCAGTACTTC,TRBJ2-5,.,TRBV29-1,.
CASSLGFAGPYNEQFF,TGCGCCAGCAGCTTGGGATTCGCGGGTCCCTACAATGAGCAGTTCTTC,TRBJ2-1,few,TRBV5-1,.
CSARAAKGGLYEQYF,TGCAGTGCTAGAGCTGCCAAGGGGGGTCTCTACGAGCAGTACTTC,TRBJ2-7,.,TRBV20-1,.
CASSSGLAGIYYEQYF,TGTGCCAGCAGCTCGGGACTAGCGGGAATATACTACGAGCAGTACTTC,TRBJ2-7,few,TRBV7-9,TRBD2
CASRPGLAVSYEQYF,TGTGCCAGCAGGCCGGGACTAGCGGTTTCCTACGAGCAGTACTTC,TRBJ2-7,few,TRBV12-3/TRBV12-4,TRBD2